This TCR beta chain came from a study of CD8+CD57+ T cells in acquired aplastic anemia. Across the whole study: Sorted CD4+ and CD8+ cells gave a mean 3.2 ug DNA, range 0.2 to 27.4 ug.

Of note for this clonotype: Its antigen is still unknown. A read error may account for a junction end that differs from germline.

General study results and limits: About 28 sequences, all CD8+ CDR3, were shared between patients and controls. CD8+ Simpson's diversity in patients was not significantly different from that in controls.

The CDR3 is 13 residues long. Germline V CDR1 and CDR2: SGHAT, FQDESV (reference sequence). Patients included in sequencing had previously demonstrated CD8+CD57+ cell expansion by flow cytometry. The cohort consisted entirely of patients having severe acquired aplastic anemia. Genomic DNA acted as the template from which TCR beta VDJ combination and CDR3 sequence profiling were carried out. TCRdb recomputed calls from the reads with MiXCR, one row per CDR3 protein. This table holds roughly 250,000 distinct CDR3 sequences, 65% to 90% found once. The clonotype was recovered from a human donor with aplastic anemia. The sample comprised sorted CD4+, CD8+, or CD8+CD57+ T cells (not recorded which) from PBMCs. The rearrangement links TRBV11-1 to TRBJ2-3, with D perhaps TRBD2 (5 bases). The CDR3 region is CASGDWSIDTQYF. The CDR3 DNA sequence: TGCGCCAGCGGCGATTGGAGCATCGATACGCAGTATTTT.